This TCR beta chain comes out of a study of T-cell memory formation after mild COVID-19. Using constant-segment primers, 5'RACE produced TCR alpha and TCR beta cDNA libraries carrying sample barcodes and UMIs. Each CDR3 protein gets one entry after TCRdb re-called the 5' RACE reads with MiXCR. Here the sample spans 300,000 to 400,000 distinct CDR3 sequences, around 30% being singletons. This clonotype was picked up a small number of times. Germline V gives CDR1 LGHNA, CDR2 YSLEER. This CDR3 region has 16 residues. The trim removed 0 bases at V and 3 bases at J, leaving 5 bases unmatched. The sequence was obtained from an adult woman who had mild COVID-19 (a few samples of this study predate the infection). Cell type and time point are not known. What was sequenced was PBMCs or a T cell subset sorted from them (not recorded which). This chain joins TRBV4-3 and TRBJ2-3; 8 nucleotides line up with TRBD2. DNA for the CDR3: TGCGCCAGCAGCCAAGACCCAGCGGGAGCAACAGATACGCAGTATTTT. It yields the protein CASSQDPAGATDTQYF.